A selection of T cell receptor beta chains follows, all from one sample in a study of shared clonotypes between healthy human individuals. Sequencing was performed with immunoSEQ multiplex PCR; in TCRdb, only in-frame clones are kept and a portion is missing. The table has approximately 710,000 clones, about nine tenths seen once. The sample consisted of memory CD8+ T cells from PBMCs. The receptor source for this set is a man younger than 35 in good health. Some clones in this sample may be carry-over from other donors' samples. The CDR3 runs from the conserved cysteine through the conserved F or W. Each record gives: V gene, clone size, D gene, J gene, CDR3 protein, CDR3 DNA. A D gene is named only where the DNA matches it firmly. Rows may omit the clone size; those that give it use once, few, many or a size class.

v_call: TRBV7-2
clone_size: .
d_call: TRBD1
j_call: TRBJ2-5
cdr3_aa: CASSLVNRGKTQYF
cdr3_nt: TGTGCCAGCAGCTTAGTAAACAGGGGAAAGACCCAGTACTTC

v_call: TRBV2
clone_size: .
d_call: .
j_call: TRBJ2-2
cdr3_aa: CASVGRANTGELFF
cdr3_nt: TGTGCCAGCGTGGGCCGGGCGAACACCGGGGAGCTGTTTTTT

v_call: TRBV6-1
clone_size: .
d_call: TRBD2
j_call: TRBJ2-5
cdr3_aa: CASRPGGGYVETQYF
cdr3_nt: TGTGCCAGCAGGCCCGGGGGGGGGTACGTAGAGACCCAGTACTTC

v_call: TRBV7-9
clone_size: .
d_call: .
j_call: TRBJ2-7
cdr3_aa: CASRKLYEQYF
cdr3_nt: TGTGCCAGCAGGAAGCTATACGAGCAGTACTTC

v_call: TRBV21-1
clone_size: .
d_call: .
j_call: TRBJ2-3
cdr3_aa: CASLRKGNTQYF
cdr3_nt: TGTGCCAGCCTCAGGAAGGGAAATACGCAGTATTTT

v_call: TRBV14
clone_size: .
d_call: TRBD1
j_call: TRBJ1-1
cdr3_aa: CASSQFRDRGLGAFF
cdr3_nt: TGTGCCAGCAGCCAATTTCGGGACAGGGGGCTAGGAGCTTTCTTT

v_call: TRBV19
clone_size: many
d_call: .
j_call: TRBJ1-5
cdr3_aa: CASSTTGFLSNQPQHF
cdr3_nt: TGTGCCAGTAGTACAACAGGGTTTTTGAGCAATCAGCCCCAGCATTTT

v_call: TRBV27
clone_size: .
d_call: .
j_call: TRBJ2-1
cdr3_aa: CASSLFFSDGSYNEQFF
cdr3_nt: TGTGCCAGCAGTTTGTTTTTTTCGGACGGCTCCTACAATGAGCAGTTCTTC

v_call: TRBV7-9
clone_size: .
d_call: .
j_call: TRBJ2-7
cdr3_aa: CASSLAQGPYYEQYF
cdr3_nt: TGTGCCAGCAGCTTAGCCCAGGGACCTTACTACGAGCAGTACTTC

v_call: TRBV28
clone_size: .
d_call: .
j_call: TRBJ2-2
cdr3_aa: CASRQTRLSGELFF
cdr3_nt: TGTGCCAGCAGACAGACTAGGCTCTCCGGGGAGCTGTTTTTT

v_call: TRBV11-3
clone_size: once
d_call: TRBD2
j_call: TRBJ2-1
cdr3_aa: CASSQASGSRYEQFF
cdr3_nt: TGTGCCAGCAGCCAAGCTAGCGGGAGTAGATATGAGCAGTTCTTC

v_call: TRBV11-1
clone_size: .
d_call: .
j_call: TRBJ2-7
cdr3_aa: CASSLEYSYRPYEQYF
cdr3_nt: TGTGCCAGCAGCTTAGAATATAGCTACAGGCCCTACGAGCAGTACTTC

v_call: TRBV6-1
clone_size: .
d_call: TRBD1
j_call: TRBJ1-5
cdr3_aa: CASSERTGVVSQPQHF
cdr3_nt: TGTGCCAGCAGTGAAAGGACAGGGGTGGTAAGTCAGCCCCAGCATTTT

v_call: TRBV7-9
clone_size: .
d_call: .
j_call: TRBJ1-4
cdr3_aa: CASSFFSGTLRGNNEKLFF
cdr3_nt: TGTGCCAGCAGCTTTTTCTCAGGGACTCTCCGGGGGAATAATGAAAAACTGTTTTTT

v_call: TRBV30
clone_size: .
d_call: .
j_call: TRBJ2-1
cdr3_aa: CAWSVRTNEQFF
cdr3_nt: TGTGCCTGGAGTGTCCGGACCAATGAGCAGTTCTTC

v_call: TRBV28
clone_size: .
d_call: .
j_call: TRBJ2-2
cdr3_aa: CASSLSRNTGELFF
cdr3_nt: TGTGCCAGCAGTTTATCCCGAAACACCGGGGAGCTGTTTTTT

v_call: TRBV9
clone_size: .
d_call: .
j_call: TRBJ1-1
cdr3_aa: CASSVVGLGSTEAFF
cdr3_nt: TGTGCCAGCAGCGTTGTGGGGCTGGGGAGCACTGAAGCTTTCTTT

v_call: TRBV7-9
clone_size: .
d_call: TRBD1
j_call: TRBJ2-4
cdr3_aa: CASSFGQGLRDIQYF
cdr3_nt: TGTGCCAGCAGCTTTGGACAGGGTCTGCGGGACATTCAGTACTTC

v_call: TRBV10-2
clone_size: .
d_call: .
j_call: TRBJ1-2
cdr3_aa: CASSESYRRSNYGYTF
cdr3_nt: TGCGCCAGCAGTGAGTCGTATAGGAGGTCTAACTATGGCTACACCTTC

v_call: TRBV18
clone_size: .
d_call: TRBD2
j_call: TRBJ2-7
cdr3_aa: CASSPIPGGSAYEQYF
cdr3_nt: TGTGCCAGCTCTCCGATTCCGGGAGGGTCGGCCTACGAGCAGTACTTC

v_call: TRBV27
clone_size: .
d_call: TRBD1
j_call: TRBJ1-4
cdr3_aa: CASRPTGGNEKLFF
cdr3_nt: TGTGCCAGCAGGCCCACAGGGGGTAATGAAAAACTGTTTTTT

v_call: TRBV28
clone_size: .
d_call: .
j_call: TRBJ1-5
cdr3_aa: CASKFPGDQPQHF
cdr3_nt: TGTGCCAGCAAGTTCCCGGGGGATCAGCCCCAGCATTTT

v_call: TRBV5-8
clone_size: many
d_call: .
j_call: TRBJ2-7
cdr3_aa: CASSQIGDSYEQYF
cdr3_nt: TGTGCCAGCAGCCAGATCGGGGATAGTTACGAGCAGTACTTC

v_call: TRBV7-9
clone_size: .
d_call: .
j_call: TRBJ1-2
cdr3_aa: CASSPELGVGYTF
cdr3_nt: TGTGCCAGCAGCCCAGAACTGGGGGTTGGCTACACCTTC

v_call: TRBV6-1
clone_size: .
d_call: .
j_call: TRBJ2-7
cdr3_aa: CASFPYRIYEQYF
cdr3_nt: TGTGCCAGCTTCCCTTACAGAATATACGAGCAGTACTTC

v_call: TRBV9
clone_size: .
d_call: .
j_call: TRBJ1-2
cdr3_aa: CASSVGGADGYTF
cdr3_nt: TGTGCCAGCAGCGTAGGCGGGGCCGATGGCTACACCTTC

v_call: TRBV7-9
clone_size: few
d_call: .
j_call: TRBJ1-2
cdr3_aa: CASSFGQSYGYTF
cdr3_nt: TGTGCCAGCAGCTTCGGACAGTCCTATGGCTACACCTTC

v_call: TRBV19
clone_size: .
d_call: .
j_call: TRBJ2-1
cdr3_aa: CASSLRHPNYNEQFF
cdr3_nt: TGTGCCAGTAGCCTGAGACACCCAAACTACAATGAGCAGTTCTTC

v_call: TRBV9
clone_size: .
d_call: TRBD2
j_call: TRBJ2-3
cdr3_aa: CASSTPTSGGTDTQYF
cdr3_nt: TGTGCCAGCAGCACCCCGACTAGCGGAGGCACAGATACGCAGTATTTT

v_call: TRBV9
clone_size: .
d_call: .
j_call: TRBJ2-1
cdr3_aa: CASSEAGTSSYNEQFF
cdr3_nt: TGTGCCTCCTCCGAGGCGGGGACGAGCTCCTACAATGAGCAGTTCTTC

v_call: TRBV9
clone_size: .
d_call: TRBD1
j_call: TRBJ1-1
cdr3_aa: CASSVEGARMNTEAFF
cdr3_nt: TGTGCCAGCAGCGTTGAGGGGGCAAGGATGAACACTGAAGCTTTCTTT

v_call: TRBV4-1
clone_size: .
d_call: .
j_call: TRBJ2-6
cdr3_aa: CASSQDRLLGRGANVLTF
cdr3_nt: TGCGCCAGCAGCCAAGATCGGCTCCTGGGCCGTGGGGCCAACGTCCTGACTTTC

v_call: TRBV27
clone_size: .
d_call: .
j_call: TRBJ2-7
cdr3_aa: CASSRGGRPYEQYF
cdr3_nt: TGTGCCAGCAGTAGGGGGGGGAGACCTTACGAGCAGTACTTC

v_call: TRBV10-3
clone_size: .
d_call: TRBD1
j_call: TRBJ1-2
cdr3_aa: CAISEEGAPSGYTF
cdr3_nt: TGTGCCATCAGTGAGGAGGGGGCCCCTTCGGGCTACACCTTC

v_call: TRBV30
clone_size: .
d_call: .
j_call: TRBJ2-6
cdr3_aa: CAWTRTSGANVLTF
cdr3_nt: TGTGCCTGGACACGAACCTCTGGGGCCAACGTCCTGACTTTC

v_call: TRBV5-1
clone_size: .
d_call: .
j_call: TRBJ2-7
cdr3_aa: CASSLWGAYEQYF
cdr3_nt: TGCGCCAGCAGCTTGTGGGGGGCCTACGAGCAGTACTTC

v_call: TRBV7-3
clone_size: .
d_call: TRBD1
j_call: TRBJ2-3
cdr3_aa: CASSSDRALDTDTQYF
cdr3_nt: TGTGCCAGCAGCTCCGACAGGGCGCTCGATACAGATACGCAGTATTTT

v_call: TRBV28
clone_size: .
d_call: .
j_call: TRBJ2-7
cdr3_aa: CAGSGGNDEQYF
cdr3_nt: TGTGCCGGCAGTGGGGGGAATGACGAGCAGTACTTC

v_call: TRBV5-1
clone_size: .
d_call: .
j_call: TRBJ2-7
cdr3_aa: CASSLVGISDYEQYF
cdr3_nt: TGCGCCAGCAGCTTGGTAGGTATAAGTGATTACGAGCAGTACTTC

v_call: TRBV27
clone_size: once
d_call: .
j_call: TRBJ1-2
cdr3_aa: CASSLREGSGNTF
cdr3_nt: TGTGCCAGCAGTTTGAGAGAGGGTAGTGGGAACACCTTC

v_call: TRBV11-2
clone_size: .
d_call: .
j_call: TRBJ2-7
cdr3_aa: CASSPTGLPIDYEQYF
cdr3_nt: TGTGCCAGCAGCCCCACGGGACTTCCGATTGACTACGAGCAGTACTTC

v_call: TRBV4-1
clone_size: .
d_call: .
j_call: TRBJ2-1
cdr3_aa: CASSQDPVPGPVGNEQFF
cdr3_nt: TGCGCCAGCAGCCAAGACCCGGTACCGGGCCCAGTAGGGAATGAGCAGTTCTTC

v_call: TRBV11-2
clone_size: .
d_call: TRBD1
j_call: TRBJ2-5
cdr3_aa: CASSSGQGSYETQYF
cdr3_nt: TGTGCCAGCAGCTCCGGACAGGGTTCGTACGAGACCCAGTACTTC

v_call: TRBV7-9
clone_size: .
d_call: .
j_call: TRBJ2-3
cdr3_aa: CASSLTLGGKYF
cdr3_nt: TGTGCCAGCAGCCTAACGTTAGGGGGGAAGTATTTT